The rows below give T cell receptor beta chains drawn from one sample of a study of post-analysis software for immune sequencing data. TCRdb re-derived calls from the PCR reads in MiXCR, one entry per CDR3 protein. The sample holds around 200,000 distinct CDR3 sequences, roughly 30% seen once. The sample taken for sequencing was blood. Receptor source: a girl under 18 with multiple sclerosis. The CDR3 runs from the conserved cysteine through the conserved F or W. Not every row has a clone size; where given, it reads once, few, many or a size class.

>TRBJ2-1|TRBV4-1|many
CASSPADNLALNEQFF
>TRBJ1-2|TRBV6-1|.
CASLRKTGGRALSYGYTF
>TRBJ2-7|TRBV20-1|.
CSVGGTGGGRYEQYF
>TRBJ1-1|TRBV20-1|.
CSAPRDSTEAFF
>TRBJ1-1|TRBV6-5|.
CASRPRTGWAFF
>TRBJ1-5|TRBV6-1|.
CASSVKGTGSDRPQHF
>TRBJ1-5|TRBV28|.
CASSSGTGLQPQHF
>TRBJ1-1|TRBV5-1|.
CASSFTRMGGYTEAFF
>TRBJ2-1|TRBV18|.
CASSPRRGLDDEQFF
>TRBJ2-2|TRBV18|.
CASSQQGSNTGELFF
>TRBJ2-6|TRBV5-1|once
CASSWTGSGVNVLTF
>TRBJ1-1|TRBV5-1|.
CVSSLDLGREAFF
>TRBJ1-1|TRBV20-1|.
CSALGSSTEAFF
>TRBJ1-2|TRBV7-9|many
CASSLTEVFGYTF
>TRBJ2-4|TRBV29-1|many
CSVGVGGGSKNIQYF
>TRBJ2-7|TRBV29-1|many
CSVGVTDYEQYF
>TRBJ2-5|TRBV28|many
CASTARQGREETQYF
>TRBJ2-1|TRBV29-1|many
CSVESRRVNEQFF
>TRBJ2-1|TRBV5-1|many
CASSFIPTLYNEQFF
>.|TRBV5-1|.
CASSLVRGGPFNEQYF
>TRBJ2-7|TRBV12-3/TRBV12-4|few
CASSSRGEKYEQYF
>TRBJ2-5|TRBV24-1|.
CATSDLGGQDTNEQYF
>TRBJ1-1|TRBV10-2|many
CASSGTNTEAFF
>TRBJ2-7|TRBV29-1|many
CSCREGGRSYEQYF
>TRBJ1-1|TRBV24-1|.
CATSDSRTANTEAFF
>TRBJ1-2|TRBV6-2/TRBV6-3|.
CASRPGTVGNYGYTF
>TRBJ2-3|TRBV7-6|.
CASSSSGRHTDTQYF
>TRBJ2-5|TRBV25-1|.
CASSRQGMGKETQYF
>TRBJ2-5|TRBV5-1|many
CASSLSNQETQYF
>TRBJ2-3|TRBV27|once
CASSLQASTDTQYF
>TRBJ2-7|TRBV9|few
CASSVRQGQGYEQYF
>TRBJ2-1|TRBV20-1|.
CSARDKLGVGKMFF
>TRBJ2-5|TRBV29-1|.
CSVDRIFASGKPYNEQYF
>TRBJ1-2|TRBV6-2/TRBV6-3|.
CASSLMGHLYGYTF
>TRBJ2-7|TRBV20-1|.
CSARGTGRYEQYF
>TRBJ1-2|TRBV6-1|many
CASSNRQDQSYGYTF
>TRBJ2-7|TRBV7-9|few
CASSLGPGQTILSYEQYF
>TRBJ1-1|TRBV18|.
CASSPDPVATEAFF
>TRBJ2-3|TRBV5-1|many
CASSSRQGTDTQYF
>TRBJ2-3|TRBV5-1|few
CASSLDATSTDTQYF
>TRBJ1-4|TRBV15|few
CATSRVAADNEKLFF